The entry below gives a single T cell receptor (beta chain) sequence along with its context. Its antigen remains unidentified. Every donor was a healthy person donating bone marrow. This sample is part of a study of cytomegalovirus exposure and HLA in healthy donors. The primer mix had 60 Vbeta and 13 Jbeta primers. This table comes from immunoSEQ multiplex PCR, and its TCRdb copy is limited to in-frame clones, with some not included. The sample includes tens of thousands of clones, less than 70% of them seen just once. Trimming took off 5 bases at V and 4 bases at J, with 17 bases between the two ends. CDR3 length equals 15 residues. The V gene's germline CDR1 is SGHVS and CDR2 FNYEAQ. Study conclusions and caveats: Common viral pathogens seemed, in a later analysis, to connect with several of the most significant clusters.

This clonotype was obtained from a woman aged 30 to 39 in good health and CMV-seronegative. The rearrangement uses TRBV7-6 and TRBJ1-1; a weak D match, TRBD1 (6 bases). Sequenced sample: PBMCs. CDR3 region: CASSPRTDGLTEAFF. The CDR3 nucleotides read TGTGCCAGCAGCCCCCGGACAGACGGACTCACTGAAGCTTTCTTT.